This entry lists 32 T cell receptor beta chains sequenced from one sample in a study of cytotoxic CD8 clonotypes in ibrutinib-treated CLL. The assay was immunoSEQ multiplex PCR, and TCRdb's table has in-frame clones only and misses some. The sample yields almost 250,000 clones, around three quarters seen once. This material consisted of PBMCs, taken after 24 months of ibrutinib treatment. These receptors all stem from a human donor with chronic lymphocytic leukemia.

The V gene is TRBV5-1, the J gene TRBJ1-2; 7 bases agree with TRBD1. The CDR3 is made up of 15 amino acids. Germline V gene data show CDR1 as SGHRS and CDR2 as YFSETQ. Trimming cost V 0 bases and J 8 bases; bases outside gene matches: 10. The CDR3 DNA reads as TGCGCCAGCAGCTTGGACTCAGACAGGGACCGCGGCTACACCTTC. Translated: CASSLDSDRDRGYTF.

This chain joins TRBV7-2 and TRBJ2-1; unclear D gene. There are 15 residues in the CDR3. Germline CDR1 reads SGHTA; CDR2 reads FQGNSA. V lost 5 bases and J 3 bases, leaving 14 bases between the germline ends. CDR3 nucleotide sequence: TGTGCCAGCAGCCCCCGTGGCCATCTCTACAATGAGCAGTTCTTC. Encoded protein: CASSPRGHLYNEQFF.

The chain couples TRBV5-1 to TRBJ2-7; D remains unclear. Germline V gene data show CDR1 as SGHRS and CDR2 as YFSETQ. V lost 2 bases and J 3 bases, leaving 15 bases between the germline ends. This CDR3 region has 15 residues. The DNA for the CDR3 is TGCGCCAGCAGCTTTGACGGTCCCCGGGTCTACGAGCAGTACTTC. This sequence encodes CASSFDGPRVYEQYF.

The chain employs TRBV7-2 and TRBJ2-7; no clear D gene. The V gene lost 5 bases and the J gene lost 2 bases, with 13 bases spanning the gap. Looked up from germline, CDR1 is SGHTA and CDR2 is FQGNSA. The CDR3 is 14 amino acids. CDR3 amino acids: CASSPYAITYEQYF. In DNA form, the CDR3 reads TGTGCCAGCAGCCCTTACGCAATTACCTACGAGCAGTACTTC.

J is TRBJ2-7 and V is TRBV6-6; 7 bases are a match to TRBD1. The V gene end was trimmed by 5 bases and the J gene end by 3 bases; junction bases not matched to a gene: 13. The CDR3 has 16 residues. Germline values: CDR1 MNHNY, CDR2 SVGAGI (reference sequence). CDR3 in DNA: TGTGCCAGCAGTCAACTAACCTCGGACAGGATCTACGAGCAGTACTTC. Residues: CASSQLTSDRIYEQYF.

This chain links TRBV6-6 with TRBJ2-7; possible D gene TRBD1, 6 bases. This CDR3 contains 12 residues. Trimming left V 6 bases short and J 4 bases short, with 10 bases between. Per germline, CDR1 MNHNY and CDR2 SVGAGI (reference sequence). Written as DNA, the CDR3 is TGTGCCAGCAGGGGGACATGGTACGAGCAGTACTTC. It encodes CASRGTWYEQYF.

CDR3 bases: TGTGCCAGCAGGCCCAGGGACTCTGGAAACACCATATATTTT. This translates into CASRPRDSGNTIYF. The genes are TRBV27 and TRBJ1-3, with a tentative D call TRBD1 (5 bases). The germline gives CDR1 MNHEY, CDR2 SMNVEV (reference sequence). Trimming shortened V by 6 bases and J by 0 bases, and 9 bases separated the two germline ends. This CDR3 is 14 amino acids long.

The chain carries TRBV19 and TRBJ1-4, with unresolved D. The CDR3 contains 13 residues. Germline V gene data show CDR1 as LNHDA and CDR2 as SQIVND (reference sequence). With 5 bases removed from V and 2 bases from J, the gap between germline ends came to 6 bases. The CDR3 sequence is CASSSPTNEKLFF. The CDR3 DNA sequence: TGTGCCAGTAGTTCACCGACTAATGAAAAACTGTTTTTT.

Details on this clone: The same CDR3 is also encoded by other DNA sequences in this sample. The V gene is TRBV5-1, the J gene TRBJ2-7; 9 nucleotides agree with TRBD2. Trimming at V came to 5 bases and at J to 2 bases, leaving 2 bases not matched to a gene. In germline, CDR1 is SGHRS, CDR2 YFSETQ. This CDR3 has 13 residues. The CDR3 reads CASRLAGTYEQYF. DNA of the CDR3: TGCGCCAGCAGACTAGCGGGCACCTACGAGCAGTACTTC.

A few counts support this clone. The rearrangement joins TRBV5-8 to TRBJ1-3; D not certain. Germline loops: CDR1 SGHTS, CDR2 YDEGEE. Between the trimmed V and J ends, which lost 1 base and 4 bases, there was a span of 18 bases. The CDR3 runs 17 residues. Here the CDR3 DNA reads TGTGCCAGCAGCTTGAAGGTTCACCAATACGCAGGAAACACCATATATTTT. Translating gives CASSLKVHQYAGNTIYF.

The genes are TRBV29-1 and TRBJ2-1; the match to TRBD1 covers 9 bases. Trimming at V came to 6 bases and at J to 6 bases, leaving 6 bases not matched to a gene. The CDR3 sequence is 13 residues long. Germline CDR1 and CDR2: SQVTM and ANQGSEA. The CDR3 protein is CSVRRDRANEQFF. CDR3 coding DNA: TGCAGCGTCAGAAGGGACAGGGCCAATGAGCAGTTCTTC.

This clone was detected a few times. A much larger clone lies a single base off, so this may be a read error. The identical CDR3 is also encoded by other nucleotide sequences in the sample. This chain uses TRBV11-3 with TRBJ2-2, with D unresolved. Germline loops: CDR1 SGHNT, CDR2 YENEEA. The ends were cut back, 3 bases at V and 2 bases at J, with 1 base in the middle. CDR3 size: 12 residues. The DNA for the CDR3 is TGTGCCAGCAGCTTTAACACCGGGGAGCTGTTTTTT. This gives the protein CASSFNTGELFF.

The chain is built from TRBV9 and TRBJ2-5; D gene uncertain. Germline CDR1 SGDLS, CDR2 YYNGEE. The CDR3 consists of 14 residues. V lost 4 bases and J 2 bases, leaving 12 bases between the germline ends. CDR3 sequence (DNA): TGTGCCAGCAGCCCCCCAGCCTCGCAAGAGACCCAGTACTTC. Its translation is CASSPPASQETQYF.

This clone was picked up a small number of times. The rearrangement uses TRBV6-6 and TRBJ2-2; a possible D gene is TRBD1 (6 bases). CDR3 length equals 14 residues. Germline CDR1 MNHNY, CDR2 SVGAGI (reference sequence). Trimming removed 5 bases from V and 3 bases from J, with 10 bases in between. CDR3 in amino acids: CASSPQGDTGELFF. The CDR3 DNA reads TGTGCCAGCAGTCCACAGGGCGACACCGGGGAGCTGTTTTTT.

V gene TRBV11-2 combines with J gene TRBJ2-7; the D is unclear. The germline gives CDR1 SGHAT, CDR2 FQNNGV. V lost 2 bases, J lost 7 bases, and 12 bases lay in between. The CDR3 runs to 13 residues. The CDR3 reads CASSLNAAREQYF. In DNA, the CDR3 is TGTGCCAGCAGCTTAAACGCTGCGCGGGAGCAGTACTTC. Using reference TRBV11-2 and TRBJ2-7 for the parts outside the CDR3, the full variable domain is EAGVAQSPRYKIIEKRQSVAFWCNPISGHATLYWYQQILGQGPKLLIQFQNNGVVDDSQLPKDRFSAERLKGVDSTLKIQPAKLEDSAVYLCASSLNAAREQYFGPGTRLTVT.

The chain is built from TRBV7-3 and TRBJ2-5; D gene ambiguous. The CDR3 has 15 amino acids. The germline gives CDR1 SGHTA, CDR2 FQGTGA. V lost 5 bases, J lost 2 bases, and 15 bases lay in between. The CDR3 region is CASSQTGESQETQYF. The CDR3 DNA reads as TGTGCCAGCAGCCAAACTGGAGAGTCTCAAGAGACCCAGTACTTC. Full variable domain (remainder filled in from reference TRBV7-3 and TRBJ2-5): GAGVSQTPSNKVTEKGKYVELRCDPISGHTALYWYRQSLGQGPEFLIYFQGTGAADDSGLPNDRFFAVRPEGSVSTLKIQRTERGDSAVYLCASSQTGESQETQYFGPGTRLLVL.

V is TRBV28 and J is TRBJ2-1; D not certain. The CDR3 length is 15 residues. Trimming took off 5 bases at V and 4 bases at J, with 15 bases between the two ends. From germline, CDR1 is MDHEN and CDR2 SYDVKM. Here the CDR3 DNA reads TGTGCCAGCAGTAAAAGCCCTACGCCATACAATGAGCAGTTCTTC. Its translation: CASSKSPTPYNEQFF. Supplemented by reference TRBV28 and TRBJ2-1, the full variable domain reads DVKVTQSSRYLVKRTGEKVFLECVQDMDHENMFWYRQDPGLGLRLIYFSYDVKMKEKGDIPEGYSVSREKKERFSLILESASTNQTSMYLCASSKSPTPYNEQFFGPGTRLTVL.

This clone was seen a single time. The rearrangement uses TRBV6-6 and TRBJ2-7; D gene unclear. From germline, CDR1 is MNHNY and CDR2 SVGAGI (reference sequence). The V gene lost 5 bases and the J gene lost 2 bases, with 13 bases spanning the gap. CDR3 size: 14 residues. CDR3 in DNA: TGTGCCAGCAGTCCCCAGGACGGTCCCTACGAGCAGTACTTC. Translated, it gives CASSPQDGPYEQYF.

The rearrangement links TRBV5-6 to TRBJ1-2; no definite D call. Germline values: CDR1 SGHDT, CDR2 YYEEEE. The CDR3 length is 16 residues. Trimming cost V 4 bases and J 4 bases, with 20 bases left between them. CDR3 nucleotides: TGTGCCAGCAGCCTGGCGAGGTCAGGATTCGTCTATGGCTACACCTTC. Translated, it gives CASSLARSGFVYGYTF.

Only a few counts were recorded for this clone. V usage is TRBV5-1 and J usage is TRBJ2-3; the D is unclear. The V end lost 0 bases, the J end lost 3 bases, and 11 bases lay between the germline ends. Germline V gene sequence: CDR1 SGHRS, CDR2 YFSETQ. The CDR3 runs to 15 residues. CDR3 protein: CASSLGAVVTDTQYF. CDR3 in DNA: TGCGCCAGCAGCTTGGGGGCAGTAGTTACAGATACGCAGTATTTT.

J is TRBJ2-1 and V is TRBV11-3, with D possibly matching TRBD1 (6 bases). Germline values: CDR1 SGHNT, CDR2 YENEEA. Trimming removed 2 bases from V and 5 bases from J, with 10 bases in between. The CDR3 runs to 14 residues. The CDR3 sequence: CASSLFRGDNEQFF. Written as DNA, the CDR3 is TGTGCCAGCAGCTTATTCAGGGGTGACAATGAGCAGTTCTTC.

The genes are TRBV9 and TRBJ2-5; 8 bases fit TRBD2. The CDR3 is 15 amino acids. The V segment lost 3 bases and the J segment 3 bases; nucleotides outside the gene matches: 7. Germline CDR1 is SGDLS and CDR2 is YYNGEE. CDR3 nucleotides: TGTGCCAGCAGCGAGGACCCGGGGGGGAAAGAGACCCAGTACTTC. Residues: CASSEDPGGKETQYF.

The chain has TRBV7-3 and TRBJ2-3; the D is unclear. The germline V gene has CDR1 SGHTA and CDR2 FQGTGA. Trimming left V 5 bases short and J 7 bases short, with 13 bases between. This CDR3 contains 13 residues. The DNA for the CDR3 is TGTGCCAGCAGCCCGACCCAGGCGAATACGCAGTATTTT. It yields the protein CASSPTQANTQYF.

The gene calls are TRBV18 and TRBJ2-7; D possibly matches TRBD1 or TRBD2 (5 bases each). There are 17 residues in the CDR3. V was clipped by 0 bases and J by 1 base, with 16 bases between them. In germline, CDR1 is KGHSH, CDR2 LQKENI. The DNA for the CDR3 is TGTGCCAGCTCACCACCTCGGAACCGGGACGGATCCTACGAGCAGTACTTC. This gives the protein CASSPPRNRDGSYEQYF.

There are a few counts of this clone. The gene calls are TRBV5-6 and TRBJ2-7; no clear D. The V and J ends lost 2 bases and 0 bases respectively, with 6 bases between them. CDR1 is SGHDT and CDR2 is YYEEEE in the germline V gene. This CDR3 contains 13 residues. CDR3 amino acids: CASSFGSSYEQYF. The CDR3 DNA reads TGTGCCAGCAGCTTCGGCAGCTCCTACGAGCAGTACTTC.

There are a few counts of this clone. The chain uses TRBV5-1 and TRBJ2-7, with 9 nucleotides matching TRBD1. CDR1 is SGHRS, CDR2 YFSETQ, per germline. V shed 3 bases, J shed 3 bases, and the junction held 7 bases outside the gene matches. The CDR3 contains 15 residues. DNA for the CDR3: TGCGCCAGCAGCTCCCCCGGGACAGGGATCTACGAGCAGTACTTC. Its protein is CASSSPGTGIYEQYF.

V gene TRBV11-2 combines with J gene TRBJ1-6, with 7 bases that match TRBD1. V shed 5 bases and J 7 bases; nucleotides not matched to a gene: 8. The CDR3 has 15 amino acids. CDR1 SGHAT and CDR2 FQNNGV come from the germline V gene. CDR3 sequence reads: CASSPGTASNSPLHF. CDR3 DNA sequence: TGTGCCAGCAGCCCCGGGACAGCTTCCAATTCACCCCTCCACTTT.

A single count supports this clone. The V and J genes are TRBV28 and TRBJ2-7; perhaps TRBD2 as D (6 bases). The V gene lost 4 bases and the J gene lost 5 bases, with 21 bases spanning the gap. Germline V gene sequence: CDR1 MDHEN, CDR2 SYDVKM. This CDR3 spans 16 amino acids. In DNA form, the CDR3 reads TGTGCCAGCAGTTCTTTCGGCGAGGGAGGAGGCGACGAGCAGTACTTC. Its protein product is CASSSFGEGGGDEQYF.

The genes are TRBV7-9 and TRBJ2-7; a weak D match, TRBD2 (6 bases). The CDR3 runs 13 residues. V lost 0 bases and J lost 7, with 10 bases in between. Germline V gene lookup returns CDR1 SEHNR and CDR2 FQNEAQ (reference sequence). CDR3 nucleotide sequence: TGTGCCAGCAGCTTAGCTGCAGGAGGGGAGCAGTACTTC. Protein product: CASSLAAGGEQYF.

The genes are TRBV7-3 and TRBJ1-1, with 7 positions matching TRBD1. The V gene end was trimmed by 3 bases and the J gene end by 7 bases; junction bases not matched to a gene: 5. In germline, CDR1 is SGHTA, CDR2 FQGTGA. The CDR3 consists of 13 residues. CDR3 in amino acids: CASSFGQDFEAFF. Written as DNA, the CDR3 is TGTGCCAGCAGCTTCGGACAGGACTTTGAAGCTTTCTTT.

The chain is built from TRBV28 and TRBJ2-2, with 8 positions matching TRBD2. Germline CDR1 MDHEN, CDR2 SYDVKM. Trimming took 3 bases from V and 4 from J; bases not matched to a gene: 7. The CDR3 contains 16 residues. The CDR3 DNA is TGTGCCAGCAGTTTTTTGACTAGCGTCGGCACCGGGGAGCTGTTTTTT. It yields the protein CASSFLTSVGTGELFF.

Written as DNA, the CDR3 is TGTGCCAGCAGCTTAGTCGGGACAGGATATGAAAAACTGTTTTTT. Its translation is CASSLVGTGYEKLFF. The J gene is TRBJ1-4, the V gene TRBV11-1; TRBD1 matches at 8 bases. This CDR3 has 15 amino acids. The J segment lost 6 bases and the V segment lost 1 base, leaving 4 bases of the junction unmatched. The germline CDR1 and CDR2 sequences are SGHAT and FQDESV (reference sequence).